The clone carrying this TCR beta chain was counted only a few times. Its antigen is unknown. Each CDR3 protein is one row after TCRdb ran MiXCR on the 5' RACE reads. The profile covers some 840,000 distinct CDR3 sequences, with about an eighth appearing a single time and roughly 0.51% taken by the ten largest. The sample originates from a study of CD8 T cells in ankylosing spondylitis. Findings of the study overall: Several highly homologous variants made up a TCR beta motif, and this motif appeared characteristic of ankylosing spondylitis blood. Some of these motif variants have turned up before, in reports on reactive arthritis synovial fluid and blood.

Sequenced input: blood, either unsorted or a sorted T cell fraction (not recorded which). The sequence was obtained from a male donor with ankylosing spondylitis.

The CDR3 loop reads CSASHGTATYEQYF. As DNA, the CDR3 is TGCAGTGCTTCTCACGGGACAGCCACCTACGAGCAGTACTTC. This chain joins TRBV20-1 and TRBJ2-7; TRBD1 aligns across 7 bases. Germline V lookup: CDR1 DFQATT, CDR2 SNEGSKA (reference sequence). V was clipped by 5 bases and J by 2 bases; unmatched bases: 9. The CDR3 sequence is 14 residues long.